The clone carrying this T cell receptor (beta chain) was seen a handful of times. Its antigen is as yet unknown. It was through 5'RACE template switching that TCR cDNA was made, with a universal primer site and UMIs added. TCRdb redid the calling of the 5' RACE reads with MiXCR, one entry per CDR3 protein. The sample comprises around 350,000 distinct CDR3 sequences, roughly 11% of which are singletons, and less than 20% rests with the top ten. This sample is part of a study of T cells after yellow fever vaccination. The overall study: SMART-Seq v4 Ultra Low Input handled preparation of low-cell-number fractions.

The CDR3 sequence is 15 residues long. V was pared by 3 bases and J by 10 bases, with 16 bases between. CDR1 and CDR2 (germline): SEHNR, FQNEAQ (reference sequence). Study-level results: In post-booster samples, most primary-vaccination clones reappeared (approximately 96% CD4, 75% to 90% CD8). The secondary response showed a weaker magnitude and a faster peak, day 5 versus 15.

The source material was PBMCs, sampled on the day of the first yellow fever vaccination. The clonotype was recovered from a man aged 18 to 35 who received the YFV17D yellow fever vaccine. V usage is TRBV7-9 and J usage is TRBJ1-6, with D possibly being TRBD1 (6 bases). CDR3 loop: CASSLEGGGRSPLHF. The CDR3 nucleotides read TGTGCCAGCAGCTTGGAGGGGGGGGGACGATCACCCCTCCACTTT.